These 15 T cell receptor beta chains share one sample of origin, sequenced in a study of blood T cell repertoires in COVID-19. The protocol was immunoSEQ multiplex PCR, while the TCRdb copy is restricted to in-frame clones and leaves out a portion. The sample has about 36,000 clones; 70% to 90% are singletons. Sequences were obtained from peripheral blood. Receptors originate from a human donor in a cohort sampled during active or convalescent COVID-19. The donor label of this sample is uncertain.

J is TRBJ1-2 and V is TRBV6-5; the match to TRBD1 covers 7 bases. V gave up 5 bases and J gave up 6 bases; unmatched junction bases: 6. CDR1 MNHEY and CDR2 SVGAGI come from the germline V gene. The CDR3 consists of 13 residues. The CDR3 sequence is CASSPDRDHGYTF. CDR3 DNA: TGTGCCAGCAGTCCCGACAGGGATCATGGCTACACCTTC.

In this sample, this clone turned up a few times. V is TRBV28 and J is TRBJ2-3; D gene uncertain. V was shortened by 3 bases and J by 14 bases, with 12 bases between the two germline ends. This CDR3 has 11 residues. CDR1 and CDR2 from the germline V gene are MDHEN and SYDVKM. CDR3 region: CASSFLERVYF. CDR3 sequence (DNA): TGTGCCAGCAGTTTTCTAGAGAGAGTGTATTTT.

J is TRBJ2-1 and V is TRBV4-2; 15 bases agree with TRBD2. This CDR3 spans 18 amino acids. V gave up 0 bases and J gave up 3 bases; unmatched junction bases: 3. Germline V gene data show CDR1 as LGHNA and CDR2 as YNFKEQ. CDR3 DNA sequence: TGTGCCAGCAGCCAAGAGGGACTAGCGGGAGGATACTACAATGAGCAGTTCTTC. It specifies CASSQEGLAGGYYNEQFF.

The V call is TRBV24-1, the J call TRBJ1-5; D not resolved. The CDR3 runs 12 residues. Germline-derived CDR1 and CDR2 are KGHDR and SFDVKD. Trimming took 6 bases from V and 2 from J, leaving 4 bases between them. The CDR3 nucleotides are TGTGCCACCAGTTTCGGCAATCAGCCCCAGCATTTT. As protein: CATSFGNQPQHF.

The chain combines TRBV6-5 with TRBJ2-5; 10 positions match TRBD2. There are 14 residues in the CDR3. After removal of 10 bases from V and 1 base from J, the junction contained 6 bases not matched to a gene. Germline V gives CDR1 MNHEY, CDR2 SVGAGI. For the CDR3, the DNA is TGTGCCACTCAAGCGGGAGGGCCCCAAGAGACCCAGTACTTC. Protein sequence: CATQAGGPQETQYF.

The chain joins TRBV6-2 or TRBV6-3 to TRBJ1-5; D may be TRBD1 (5 bases). CDR1 MNHEY and CDR2 SVGEGT come from the germline V gene. V lost 2 bases to trimming and J lost 2 bases, with 10 bases between them. The CDR3 covers 15 residues. This CDR3 reads CASSYRGGRNQPQHF. DNA of the CDR3: TGTGCCAGCAGTTACAGGGGTGGGCGCAATCAGCCCCAGCATTTT.

The chain carries TRBV6-6 and TRBJ1-6; TRBD1 aligns across 8 bases. This CDR3 spans 16 amino acids. Germline V gene data show CDR1 as MNHNY and CDR2 as SVGAGI (reference sequence). The J segment lost 10 bases and the V segment lost 4 bases, leaving 12 bases of the junction unmatched. Written as DNA, the CDR3 is TGTGCCAGCAGTTTCTCCGGACAGGGCAGAGGGTCACCCCTCCACTTT. It is translated as CASSFSGQGRGSPLHF.

This clone was counted once. This chain connects TRBV12-3 or TRBV12-4 to TRBJ2-7; TRBD2 is a possible D gene (5 bases). This CDR3 has 12 amino acids. Trimming stripped 3 bases from V and 4 bases from J, with 7 bases between. The CDR3, as DNA: TGTGCCAGCAGTTTGCCGGGGTACGAGCAGTACTTC. Residues: CASSLPGYEQYF.

The chain couples TRBV7-2 to TRBJ1-2, with D possibly TRBD1 on 5 matching bases. The CDR3 is 15 amino acids. The germline V gene encodes CDR1 SGHTA and CDR2 FQGNSA. Trimming cost V 5 bases and J 4 bases, with 17 bases left between them. CDR3 DNA sequence: TGTGCCAGCAGCGGGACTCGGAGGTCGAGCTATGGCTACACCTTC. Translated: CASSGTRRSSYGYTF.

The chain uses TRBV27 and TRBJ2-6, with 8 nucleotides matching TRBD1. The V gene end was trimmed by 6 bases and the J gene end by 5 bases; junction bases not matched to a gene: 9. Per the germline V gene, CDR1 is MNHEY and CDR2 is SMNVEV (reference sequence). The length of the CDR3 is 16 residues. CDR3 region: CASSSGGGLRANVLTF. CDR3 DNA: TGTGCCAGCAGCTCAGGGGGCGGGCTCCGGGCCAACGTCCTGACTTTC.

The chain uses TRBV19 and TRBJ2-3; 10 positions agree with TRBD2. The CDR3 loop spans 15 amino acids. V shed 5 bases, J shed 2 bases, and the junction held 4 bases outside the gene matches. Germline CDR1 reads LNHDA; CDR2 reads SQIVND (reference sequence). Here the CDR3 reads CASSRSGRVTDTQYF. CDR3 nucleotides: TGTGCCAGTAGTCGGAGCGGGAGGGTCACAGATACGCAGTATTTT.

The V gene is TRBV19, the J gene TRBJ2-3; possible D gene TRBD2, 5 bases. Trimming pared 3 bases from V and 3 bases from J, leaving 13 bases between. The CDR3 length is 15 residues. CDR1 and CDR2 (germline): LNHDA, SQIVND (reference sequence). The CDR3 sequence: CASSIGLAKTDTQYF. The CDR3 DNA follows: TGTGCCAGTAGTATCGGGCTAGCTAAGACAGATACGCAGTATTTT.

This clone has at least ten counts. The rearrangement links TRBV10-3 to TRBJ1-6; a weak D match, TRBD1 (6 bases). V lost 6 bases to trimming and J lost 10 bases, with 19 bases between them. The CDR3 loop spans 15 amino acids. Germline V gene sequence: CDR1 ENHRY, CDR2 SYGVKD. The CDR3 reads CAIRKSDRGGSPLHF. Here the CDR3 DNA reads TGTGCCATCAGAAAGTCGGACAGAGGAGGATCACCCCTCCACTTT.

The rearrangement joins TRBV6-2 or TRBV6-3 to TRBJ1-4; TRBD1 matches at 8 bases. V lost 5 bases to trimming and J lost 3 bases; unmatched junction nucleotides: 8. The CDR3 covers 16 residues. Germline lookup yields CDR1 MNHEY and CDR2 SVGEGT. The CDR3 DNA sequence: TGTGCCAGCAGTGATCGACAGGGGATGGCTAATGAAAAACTGTTTTTT. It codes for CASSDRQGMANEKLFF.

The V and J genes are TRBV18 and TRBJ2-3; D possibly corresponds to TRBD2 (5 bases). Germline CDR1 and CDR2: KGHSH and LQKENI. The V gene lost 4 bases and the J gene lost 2 bases, with 16 bases spanning the gap. CDR3 length: 16 amino acids. CDR3 nucleotides: TGTGCCAGCTCACTCATAGAGGGCGCTTTCACAGATACGCAGTATTTT. It specifies CASSLIEGAFTDTQYF.